One and the same sample provided the 22 T cell receptor beta chains below, sequenced in a study of cytomegalovirus exposure and HLA in healthy donors. Libraries were prepared by immunoSEQ multiplex PCR; TCRdb keeps only in-frame clonotypes and omits some of them. This sample has about 150,000 clones, with 86% found just once. The material sequenced was PBMCs. All receptors come from a man between 18 and 35 years old in good health and CMV-seropositive.

The chain carries TRBV9 and TRBJ2-3; D is perhaps TRBD2 (7 bases). The length of the CDR3 is 14 residues. CDR1 is SGDLS and CDR2 is YYNGEE in the germline V gene. The germline V and J ends were trimmed by 2 bases and 2 bases, with 9 bases remaining between them. CDR3 bases: TGTGCCAGCAGCGTCCGGGGGGCCACAGATACGCAGTATTTT. Protein sequence: CASSVRGATDTQYF.

The genes are TRBV9 and TRBJ2-5, with D maybe TRBD1 (6 bases). Germline-derived CDR1 and CDR2 are SGDLS and YYNGEE. V was trimmed by 0 bases and J by 1 base, leaving 7 bases between them. The CDR3 has 14 amino acids. This chain's CDR3 is CASSVGGPQETQYF. DNA of the CDR3: TGTGCCAGCAGCGTAGGGGGGCCCCAAGAGACCCAGTACTTC.

The chain has TRBV19 and TRBJ2-6; weak D call: TRBD1 (6 bases). Trimming left V 7 bases short and J 0 bases short, with 10 bases between. CDR1 is LNHDA and CDR2 is SQIVND in the germline V gene (reference sequence). The CDR3 consists of 15 residues. The CDR3 DNA reads TGTGCCAGTACTGACAGGCCCTCTGGGGCCAACGTCCTGACTTTC. Its translation is CASTDRPSGANVLTF.

The J gene is TRBJ1-5, the V gene TRBV5-6; D is uncertain. Germline V lookup: CDR1 SGHDT, CDR2 YYEEEE. The ends were cut back, 0 bases at V and 4 bases at J, with 17 bases in the middle. The CDR3 consists of 17 residues. This CDR3 reads CASSLGGNVVRNQPQHF. CDR3 in DNA: TGTGCCAGCAGCTTGGGAGGGAATGTCGTTCGGAATCAGCCCCAGCATTTT.

This clone was observed once. This rearrangement joins TRBV28 to TRBJ1-1; D ambiguous. Trimming removed 2 bases at V and 1 base at J, with 8 bases between. The germline CDR1 and CDR2 sequences are MDHEN and SYDVKM. CDR3 size: 14 residues. The CDR3 here is CASSLTGRNTEAFF. CDR3 coding DNA: TGTGCCAGCAGTTTAACGGGGAGGAACACTGAAGCTTTCTTT.

Of note for this clone: The sample carries other DNA sequences with the same CDR3. The chain combines TRBV4-2 with TRBJ2-1, with 11 bases aligning to TRBD2. V was pared by 3 bases and J by 3 bases, with 1 base of the junction left unmatched. The CDR3 totals 15 residues. Germline values: CDR1 LGHNA, CDR2 YNFKEQ. CDR3 region: CASSQGTSGYNEQFF. DNA of the CDR3: TGTGCCAGCAGCCAGGGGACTAGCGGCTACAATGAGCAGTTCTTC.

This clone was seen once. The chain links TRBV19 to TRBJ1-4; weak D call: TRBD1 (6 bases). This CDR3 region has 14 residues. V was pared by 9 bases and J by 3 bases, with 14 bases between. Germline V gives CDR1 LNHDA, CDR2 SQIVND (reference sequence). CDR3 sequence reads: CARLREGANEKLFF. CDR3 coding DNA: TGTGCCAGACTCCGGGAGGGGGCTAATGAAAAACTGTTTTTT.

This clone showed up just once. The V and J genes are TRBV4-1 and TRBJ1-2, with D perhaps matching TRBD1 (6 bases). V was cut by 4 bases and J by 4 bases, with 16 bases left in between. The germline V gene has CDR1 MGHRA and CDR2 YSYEKL. The CDR3 has 15 amino acids. CDR3 in amino acids: CASSPSSDRSYGYTF. The CDR3 nucleotides are TGCGCCAGCAGCCCCTCGTCAGACAGGAGCTATGGCTACACCTTC.

CDR3 nucleotides: TGTGCCAGCAGTTTTCAACCGGGACTAGCGGGAGGGATGGAGACCCAGTACTTC. Its protein product is CASSFQPGLAGGMETQYF. The chain links TRBV7-3 to TRBJ2-5; 16 bases line up with TRBD2. The V gene end was trimmed by 6 bases and the J gene end by 5 bases; junction bases not matched to a gene: 12. The V gene's germline CDR1 is SGHTA and CDR2 FQGTGA. The length of the CDR3 is 18 residues.

V usage is TRBV29-1 and J usage is TRBJ1-3; weak D call: TRBD1 (5 bases). The CDR3 totals 13 residues. Looked up from germline, CDR1 is SQVTM and CDR2 is ANQGSEA. Trimming shortened V by 5 bases and J by 3 bases, and 11 bases separated the two germline ends. This chain's CDR3 is CSVHGRDGNTIYF. Written as DNA, the CDR3 is TGCAGCGTTCACGGCAGGGATGGAAACACCATATATTTT.

This clone was detected only a few times. The V call is TRBV30, the J call TRBJ2-3; possibly TRBD2 for D (5 bases). V lost 5 bases, J lost 1 base, and 13 bases lay in between. Germline V CDR1 and CDR2: GTSNPN, SVGIG (reference sequence). The CDR3 is 14 amino acids. CDR3 nucleotides: TGTGCCTGGGGAGGTGGAGTAGGCACAGATACGCAGTATTTT. It is translated as CAWGGGVGTDTQYF.

The chain links TRBV6-6 to TRBJ1-2; D gene uncertain. The CDR3 spans 15 residues. V lost 0 bases and J 3 bases, leaving 11 bases between the germline ends. Per germline, CDR1 MNHNY and CDR2 SVGAGI (reference sequence). The CDR3 DNA reads TGTGCCAGCAGTTACTCAGGAGCCCCCGACTATGGCTACACCTTC. Its translation: CASSYSGAPDYGYTF.

This sequence joins TRBV5-1 and TRBJ2-3; D is possibly TRBD2 (5 bases). V lost 5 bases, J lost 0 bases, and 10 bases lay in between. Germline V gene lookup returns CDR1 SGHRS and CDR2 YFSETQ. The CDR3 is 14 residues long. As DNA, the CDR3 is TGCGCCAGCAGACGACTACGTAGCACAGATACGCAGTATTTT. As protein: CASRRLRSTDTQYF.

Only one count was recorded for this clone. The V and J genes are TRBV5-1 and TRBJ1-3, with D maybe TRBD1 (6 bases). The V end lost 4 bases, the J end lost 2 bases, and 13 bases lay between the germline ends. The CDR3 extends over 15 amino acids. Germline values: CDR1 SGHRS, CDR2 YFSETQ. As DNA, the CDR3 is TGCGCCAGCAGCCCGAACAGGGAGACTGGAAACACCATATATTTT. It codes for CASSPNRETGNTIYF.

This clone was recorded a few times. This chain links TRBV7-3 with TRBJ2-5, with D maybe TRBD2 (6 bases). This CDR3 has 13 residues. V was clipped by 5 bases and J by 9 bases, with 16 bases between them. From germline, CDR1 is SGHTA and CDR2 FQGTGA. The CDR3 is CASSPTLGEAQYF. The CDR3 bases are TGTGCCAGCAGCCCGACACTGGGGGAGGCCCAGTACTTC.

The gene calls are TRBV19 and TRBJ1-2; weak D call: TRBD1 (6 bases). CDR1 is LNHDA, CDR2 SQIVND, per germline (reference sequence). The V end was cut by 5 bases, the J end by 7 bases, with 17 bases between. The CDR3 contains 14 residues. CDR3 DNA sequence: TGTGCCAGTAGTCCTTCGACAGGATGGTCTGGCTACACCTTC. Its protein is CASSPSTGWSGYTF. The whole variable domain, remainder taken from reference TRBV19 and TRBJ1-2, is DGGITQSPKYLFRKEGQNVTLSCEQNLNHDAMYWYRQDPGQGLRLIYYSQIVNDFQKGDIAEGYSVSREKKESFPLTVTSAQKNPTAFYLCASSPSTGWSGYTFGSGTRLTVV.

The sample holds a few counts of this clone. The rearrangement joins TRBV4-1 to TRBJ2-3, with D possibly TRBD2 on 6 matching bases. The CDR3 loop spans 17 amino acids. CDR1 MGHRA and CDR2 YSYEKL come from the germline V gene. Trimming stripped 4 bases from V and 2 bases from J, with 19 bases between. CDR3 bases: TGCGCCAGCAGCCCCGGGACTTCGTTTAGTTTCACAGATACGCAGTATTTT. It codes for CASSPGTSFSFTDTQYF.

The rearrangement links TRBV2 to TRBJ1-1; 7 bases are shared with TRBD1. Looked up from germline, CDR1 is SNHLY and CDR2 is FYNNEI. V was clipped by 1 base and J by 4 bases; unmatched bases: 3. The CDR3 spans 14 residues. CDR3 in amino acids: CASSEEGAGTEAFF. CDR3 nucleotides: TGTGCCAGCAGTGAAGAGGGGGCGGGCACTGAAGCTTTCTTT.

The chain links TRBV7-2 to TRBJ1-6; tentatively, D is TRBD1 (5 bases). CDR1 SGHTA and CDR2 FQGNSA come from the germline V gene. The CDR3 consists of 16 residues. Trimming pared 2 bases from V and 8 bases from J, leaving 16 bases between. The CDR3 here is CASSLSLRGGDSPLHF. The CDR3 bases are TGTGCCAGCAGCTTAAGCCTCCGTGGAGGGGATTCACCCCTCCACTTT.

This clone has a single count. As DNA, the CDR3 is TGTGCCAGCAGTTTGGTCCGGGACAGCCGATCACCCCTCCACTTT. Its protein product is CASSLVRDSRSPLHF. The chain employs TRBV27 and TRBJ1-6, with 7 nucleotides matching TRBD1. The V gene's germline CDR1 is MNHEY and CDR2 SMNVEV (reference sequence). Trimming cost V 3 bases and J 10 bases; bases outside gene matches: 9. The CDR3 has 15 amino acids.

The chain joins TRBV2 to TRBJ2-5, with a possible D match to TRBD1 (6 bases). Germline V CDR1 and CDR2: SNHLY, FYNNEI. The CDR3 extends over 15 amino acids. Trimming left V 2 bases short and J 9 bases short, with 19 bases between. CDR3 sequence (DNA): TGTGCCAGCAGTGAACCCCCTCCTGACAGGATGGCCCAGTACTTC. This codes for CASSEPPPDRMAQYF.

This clone was detected once. The genes are TRBV7-9 and TRBJ2-3, with 9 bases identical to TRBD2. CDR1 and CDR2 from the germline V gene are SEHNR and FQNEAQ (reference sequence). The junction had 9 bases not matched to a gene; V was cut back by 5 bases and J by 6 bases. The CDR3 loop spans 15 amino acids. DNA of the CDR3: TGTGCCAGCAGCCCAATTGGGACTAGCAGGGATACGCAGTATTTT. As protein: CASSPIGTSRDTQYF. The full variable domain, completed using reference TRBV7-9 and TRBJ2-3, is DTGVSQNPRHKITKRGQNVTFRCDPISEHNRLYWYRQTLGQGPEFLTYFQNEAQLEKSRLLSDRFSAERPKGSFSTLEIQRTEQGDSAMYLCASSPIGTSRDTQYFGPGTRLTVL.